These 21 T cell receptor beta chains originate from one sample sequenced in a study of technical replicates of blood from a handful of donors. TCRdb's copy holds only in-frame clones and misses some; the assay was immunoSEQ multiplex PCR. The table includes about 50,000 clones, 90% to 95% detected once. Sequencing used PBMCs. The receptors shown here come from a human donor in good health. Some clones in this sample may be carry-over from other donors' samples.

The chain joins TRBV9 to TRBJ1-2; 7 bases match TRBD1. Germline CDR1 and CDR2: SGDLS and YYNGEE. The CDR3 totals 16 residues. V was pared by 0 bases and J by 0 bases, with 5 bases of the junction left unmatched. The CDR3 DNA sequence: TGTGCCAGCAGCGTAGATCGGGACAGTTCTAACTATGGCTACACCTTC. Its translation is CASSVDRDSSNYGYTF.

J is TRBJ2-7 and V is TRBV5-6, with TRBD2 matching over 13 bases. The CDR3 has 15 amino acids. J was trimmed by 4 bases and V by 4 bases; bases with no gene match: 5. Germline values: CDR1 SGHDT, CDR2 YYEEEE. The CDR3 region is CASSKGLAGSYEQYF. CDR3 coding DNA: TGTGCCAGCAGCAAGGGACTAGCGGGATCATACGAGCAGTACTTC.

Worth noting for this clone: The missing conserved phenylalanine or tryptophan at the end of this CDR3 makes a read error likely. The chain is built from TRBV19 and TRBJ1-2, with a weak D call TRBD1 (5 bases). This CDR3 has 17 residues. V lost 1 base and J 3 bases, leaving 18 bases between the germline ends. CDR1 and CDR2 from the germline V gene are LNHDA and SQIVND (reference sequence). The CDR3 protein is CASSIGYGAWEDYGYTS. DNA for the CDR3: TGTGCCAGTAGTATAGGTTACGGGGCCTGGGAGGACTATGGCTACACCTCC.

The chain uses TRBV25-1 and TRBJ2-7, with 7 bases lining up with TRBD1. V lost 3 bases to trimming and J lost 0 bases; unmatched junction nucleotides: 2. The germline V gene encodes CDR1 MGHDK and CDR2 SYGVNS. The CDR3 length is 14 residues. CDR3 in DNA: TGTGCCAGCAGTGAGGGACAGAACTCCTACGAGCAGTACTTC. It is translated as CASSEGQNSYEQYF.

The J gene is TRBJ1-1, the V gene TRBV6-6; a possible D gene is TRBD1 (6 bases). V was trimmed by 7 bases and J by 10 bases, leaving 16 bases between them. CDR1 MNHNY and CDR2 SVGAGI come from the germline V gene (reference sequence). The CDR3 extends over 12 amino acids. CDR3 residues: CASTATGSGAFF. The CDR3 DNA reads as TGTGCCAGCACCGCCACAGGGTCAGGAGCTTTCTTT.

The genes are TRBV30 and TRBJ1-5; maybe TRBD1 (5 bases). This CDR3 spans 14 amino acids. Germline V gives CDR1 GTSNPN, CDR2 SVGIG (reference sequence). V was shortened by 5 bases and J by 0 bases, with 11 bases between the two germline ends. CDR3 sequence (DNA): TGTGCCTGGGCCGGGGGACTTAGCAATCAGCCCCAGCATTTT. Its translation is CAWAGGLSNQPQHF.

The J gene is TRBJ2-7, the V gene TRBV5-1, with TRBD2 matching 16 bases. This CDR3 has 15 residues. CDR1 and CDR2 (germline): SGHRS, YFSETQ. V lost 5 bases, J lost 6 bases, and 5 bases stayed unmatched. CDR3 amino acids: CASRGLAGGPGEQYF. The CDR3 nucleotides are TGCGCCAGCAGGGGACTAGCGGGAGGGCCCGGCGAGCAGTACTTC.

V usage is TRBV29-1 and J usage is TRBJ2-3; D gene unclear. CDR3 length equals 12 residues. V lost 5 bases, J lost 3 bases, and 9 bases lay in between. Per germline, CDR1 SQVTM and CDR2 ANQGSEA. The CDR3 reads CSVKTDTDTQYF. The DNA of the CDR3 is TGCAGCGTTAAGACTGATACAGATACGCAGTATTTT.

This chain uses TRBV7-8 with TRBJ2-7, with a weak D call TRBD2 (5 bases). The germline V gene has CDR1 SGHVS and CDR2 FQNEAQ. This CDR3 has 14 amino acids. The V and J ends lost 1 base and 6 bases respectively, with 13 bases between them. The CDR3, as DNA: TGTGCCAGCAGCTTAGGCGGCGGACGGGGCGAGCAGTACTTC. The encoded protein is CASSLGGGRGEQYF. The entire variable domain, with the rest obtained from reference TRBV7-8 and TRBJ2-7, is as follows: GAGVSQSPRYKVAKRGQDVALRCDPISGHVSLFWYQQALGQGPEFLTYFQNEAQLDKSGLPSDRFFAERPEGSVSTLKIQRTQQEDSAVYLCASSLGGGRGEQYFGPGTRLTVT.

V and J are TRBV19 and TRBJ1-2, with D unresolved. Germline-derived CDR1 and CDR2 are LNHDA and SQIVND (reference sequence). This CDR3 has 16 amino acids. V lost 5 bases and J 4 bases, leaving 20 bases between the germline ends. The CDR3 sequence: CASSSTLRDLLYGYTF. The CDR3 DNA reads as TGTGCCAGTAGTTCAACCCTCCGGGATCTCCTCTATGGCTACACCTTC. The full variable domain, completed using reference TRBV19 and TRBJ1-2, is DGGITQSPKYLFRKEGQNVTLSCEQNLNHDAMYWYRQDPGQGLRLIYYSQIVNDFQKGDIAEGYSVSREKKESFPLTVTSAQKNPTAFYLCASSSTLRDLLYGYTFGSGTRLTVV.

The chain uses TRBV2 and TRBJ1-2; 9 nucleotides align to TRBD1. In germline, CDR1 is SNHLY, CDR2 FYNNEI. The CDR3 has 15 residues. V gave up 6 bases and J gave up 2 bases; unmatched junction bases: 7. In DNA, the CDR3 is TGTGCCAGCAGGCCACAGGGGGCGCTGAACTATGGCTACACCTTC. Translated, it gives CASRPQGALNYGYTF.

The rearrangement uses TRBV15 and TRBJ1-2, with 10 positions matching TRBD1. V trimming: 0 bases; J trimming: 7 bases; junction bases outside the gene matches: 5. The CDR3 has 15 residues. Germline lookup yields CDR1 LNHNV and CDR2 YYDKDF (reference sequence). CDR3 sequence reads: CATSRDRDRGSGYTF. The CDR3 DNA reads as TGTGCCACCAGCAGAGATCGGGACAGGGGCAGTGGCTACACCTTC.

The CDR3 coding sequence is TGTGCCAGCAGCGGCGGGGGGGGCAATCAGCCCCAGCATTTT. Translation gives CASSGGGGNQPQHF. The J gene is TRBJ1-5, the V gene TRBV5-6; D may be TRBD1 (5 bases). V gave up 4 bases and J gave up 2 bases, with 10 bases separating them. CDR1 and CDR2 from the germline V gene are SGHDT and YYEEEE. The CDR3 runs 14 residues.

The chain joins TRBV7-2 to TRBJ1-1, with a possible D match to TRBD1 (5 bases). The germline gives CDR1 SGHTA, CDR2 FQGNSA. This CDR3 spans 13 amino acids. Trimming left V 7 bases short and J 10 bases short, with 19 bases between. The CDR3 DNA reads as TGTGCCAGCATCGACAAGGGGCCAGGGCCAGCTTTCTTT. Translating it yields CASIDKGPGPAFF.

The CDR3 DNA reads TGTGCCAGCAGCCCCCGACGCCCCCTAGCGGCCTCCTACAATGAGCAGTTCTTC. Translated: CASSPRRPLAASYNEQFF. The chain recombines TRBV9 with TRBJ2-1, with TRBD2 matching over 7 bases. CDR3 length equals 18 residues. The germline CDR1 and CDR2 sequences are SGDLS and YYNGEE. Trimming removed 4 bases from V and 0 bases from J; junction bases left unmatched: 13.

The rearrangement uses TRBV7-2 and TRBJ2-2; D may be TRBD2 (5 bases). The CDR3 sequence is 15 residues long. Deletions cut 1 base from V and 5 bases from J, with 11 bases between. The V gene's germline CDR1 is SGHTA and CDR2 FQGNSA. CDR3 in amino acids: CASSLGSGLTGELFF. The CDR3 DNA sequence: TGTGCCAGCAGCTTAGGTTCCGGACTTACCGGGGAGCTGTTTTTT. Looking up the rest from reference TRBV7-2 and TRBJ2-2 gives the full variable domain: GAGVSQSPSNKVTEKGKDVELRCDPISGHTALYWYRQSLGQGLEFLIYFQGNSAPDKSGLPSDRFSAERTGGSVSTLTIQRTQQEDSAVYLCASSLGSGLTGELFFGEGSRLTVL.

In this sample, this clone turned up once. The chain couples TRBV7-9 to TRBJ2-5, with a tentative D call TRBD2 (6 bases). The CDR3 has 14 residues. Germline V lookup: CDR1 SEHNR, CDR2 FQNEAQ (reference sequence). V was cut by 4 bases and J by 5 bases, with 14 bases left in between. The CDR3 DNA sequence: TGTGCCAGCAGCTCCCACGGGGGAGGCGAGACCCAGTACTTC. Translation gives CASSSHGGGETQYF.

The chain carries TRBV4-2 and TRBJ2-7; D unclear. There are 15 residues in the CDR3. CDR1 is LGHNA, CDR2 YNFKEQ, per germline. The V end was cut by 0 bases, the J end by 2 bases, with 11 bases between. CDR3 nucleotides: TGTGCCAGCAGCCAAGAATCCGAGGTGGCCTACGAGCAGTACTTC. The encoded protein is CASSQESEVAYEQYF.

This sequence joins TRBV7-9 and TRBJ2-3; tentative D call: TRBD1 (5 bases). This CDR3 is built from 16 residues. Trimming took 2 bases from V and 10 from J, leaving 22 bases between them. In germline, CDR1 is SEHNR, CDR2 FQNEAQ (reference sequence). The CDR3 nucleotides are TGTGCCAGCAGCTTAAAGGGTAACTGGGGCCAGCAGCCGCAGTATTTT. Translated, it gives CASSLKGNWGQQPQYF.

The chain joins TRBV9 to TRBJ2-2; maybe TRBD1 (6 bases). Germline V gene lookup returns CDR1 SGDLS and CDR2 YYNGEE. V was pared by 0 bases and J by 6 bases, with 18 bases between. The CDR3 sequence is 17 residues long. Here the CDR3 reads CASSVALGQGLAGELFF. The CDR3, as DNA: TGTGCCAGCAGCGTAGCCTTGGGGCAGGGGTTAGCCGGGGAGCTGTTTTTT.

The chain employs TRBV5-4 and TRBJ2-7; 7 nucleotides match TRBD1. The CDR3 runs to 14 residues. With V trimmed by 1 base and J by 6 bases, 7 bases remained unmatched. The germline CDR1 and CDR2 sequences are SGHNT and YYREEE (reference sequence). CDR3 residues: CASSLSRQGLEQYF. CDR3 sequence (DNA): TGTGCCAGCAGCTTGAGTAGACAGGGTCTCGAGCAGTACTTC.